The 23 T cell receptor beta chains reported below all come from one sample, sequenced in a study of blood T cell repertoires in COVID-19 (dated by TCRdb to 2020 to 2021). The method behind the library was the immunoSEQ multiplex PCR assay. The clones in this table, taken by TCRdb from immuneACCESS, are in-frame only. Not every clone is retained; where verified, under half of the shortfall comes from an unresolved V gene, and the cause of the rest is unknown. Here the sample has more than 130,000 clones; around 80% occur a single time. The ten biggest clones cover over 7.5% of the sample. The sequenced sample consisted of peripheral blood. The receptors originated from a woman aged 80 or older in a cohort sampled during active or convalescent COVID-19.

The chain carries TRBV27 and TRBJ2-1; D perhaps matches TRBD1 (7 bases). The germline V gene has CDR1 MNHEY and CDR2 SMNVEV (reference sequence). V was clipped by 3 bases and J by 6 bases, with 18 bases between them. The CDR3 sequence is 16 residues long. CDR3 DNA sequence: TGTGCCAGCAGTTTGGAGGGGACAGTAGTAATCAATGAGCAGTTCTTC. This codes for CASSLEGTVVINEQFF.

This chain links TRBV7-8 with TRBJ1-1; a weak D match, TRBD1 (5 bases). The CDR3 has 14 residues. V gave up 4 bases and J gave up 1 base, with 10 bases separating them. Germline-derived CDR1 and CDR2 are SGHVS and FQNEAQ. CDR3 bases: TGTGCCAGCAGCTGGCAACAGGCGAACACTGAAGCTTTCTTT. This encodes CASSWQQANTEAFF.

As regards this clone: The junction departs from germline at one end; a sequencing error may be responsible. V is TRBV7-7 and J is TRBJ2-1; 7 bases map to TRBD1. CDR3 length: 15 amino acids. Germline lookup yields CDR1 SSHAT and CDR2 FNYEAQ (reference sequence). CDR3 residues: CASSLTAGGYNEQFF. The CDR3 DNA is TGTGCTAGCAGCTTAACGGCAGGGGGTTACAATGAGCAGTTCTTC.

This clone was picked up one time. This chain connects TRBV7-9 to TRBJ2-5; D is ambiguous. The CDR3 is 13 amino acids. The V end was cut by 2 bases, the J end by 5 bases, with 9 bases between. From germline, CDR1 is SEHNR and CDR2 FQNEAQ (reference sequence). CDR3 sequence (DNA): TGTGCCAGCAGCTTAATATTCGGGGAGACCCAGTACTTC. Protein sequence: CASSLIFGETQYF.

This chain connects TRBV9 to TRBJ1-5, with D unclear. Germline V gene sequence: CDR1 SGDLS, CDR2 YYNGEE. The V end lost 0 bases, the J end lost 4 bases, and 11 bases lay between the germline ends. The CDR3 contains 15 residues. The CDR3 DNA sequence: TGTGCCAGCAGCGTAGGGGGTGGACTTAATCAGCCCCAGCATTTT. Translation gives CASSVGGGLNQPQHF.

This chain joins TRBV6-5 and TRBJ1-1; no reliable D call. Germline loops: CDR1 MNHEY, CDR2 SVGAGI. The CDR3 runs to 13 residues. The V and J ends lost 7 bases and 4 bases respectively, with 13 bases between them. The CDR3 loop is CASTKEGTTEAFF. CDR3 nucleotides: TGTGCCAGCACTAAAGAGGGTACCACTGAAGCTTTCTTT.

V and J are TRBV6-5 and TRBJ1-5; D is uncertain. The germline V gene has CDR1 MNHEY and CDR2 SVGAGI. CDR3 length: 15 residues. V dropped 7 bases and J dropped 6 bases, with 19 bases sitting between them. CDR3 amino acids: CASNESSGRAQPQHF. CDR3 coding DNA: TGTGCCAGCAACGAGAGTAGTGGGAGGGCTCAGCCCCAGCATTTT.

The V and J genes are TRBV28 and TRBJ1-1; D not certain. Per the germline V gene, CDR1 is MDHEN and CDR2 is SYDVKM. V was clipped by 4 bases and J by 1 base, with 16 bases between them. CDR3 length: 16 amino acids. CDR3 DNA sequence: TGTGCCAGCAGTTCGATACCAGGAGGTAAGAACACTGAAGCTTTCTTT. Translating gives CASSSIPGGKNTEAFF.

This clone was seen only once. The chain recombines TRBV6-2 or TRBV6-3 with TRBJ1-1; 7 positions agree with TRBD1. The CDR3 is 15 residues long. V shed 2 bases, J shed 4 bases, and the junction held 7 bases outside the gene matches. Germline V CDR1 and CDR2: MNHEY, SVGEGT. The CDR3 reads CASSYDRVGGTEAFF. The CDR3 nucleotides read TGTGCCAGCAGTTACGACAGGGTTGGGGGCACTGAAGCTTTCTTT.

This sequence joins TRBV7-9 and TRBJ1-1, with a possible D match to TRBD1 (6 bases). This CDR3 contains 15 residues. Germline lookup yields CDR1 SEHNR and CDR2 FQNEAQ (reference sequence). Trimming took off 1 base at V and 1 base at J, with 10 bases between the two ends. The CDR3 sequence is CASSLVTGTNTEAFF. CDR3 DNA: TGTGCCAGCAGCTTAGTCACAGGGACGAACACTGAAGCTTTCTTT.

The V call is TRBV6-1, the J call TRBJ1-2, with D unclear. The CDR3 length is 12 residues. V shed 3 bases and J shed 8 bases, with 10 bases lying between them. CDR1 and CDR2 (germline): MNHNS, SASEGT. In DNA, the CDR3 is TGTGCCAGCAGTGACGTGAGGAGAGGCTACACCTTC. It translates to CASSDVRRGYTF.

The chain recombines TRBV7-9 with TRBJ2-1, with 9 bases aligning to TRBD1. V lost 0 bases to trimming and J lost 1 base; unmatched junction nucleotides: 1. Germline-derived CDR1 and CDR2 are SEHNR and FQNEAQ (reference sequence). This CDR3 is 16 amino acids long. The CDR3 sequence: CASSLATGGSYNEQFF. The CDR3 nucleotides are TGTGCCAGCAGCTTAGCGACAGGGGGTTCCTACAATGAGCAGTTCTTC. Variable domain in full (rest from reference TRBV7-9 and TRBJ2-1): DTGVSQNPRHKITKRGQNVTFRCDPISEHNRLYWYRQTLGQGPEFLTYFQNEAQLEKSRLLSDRFSAERPKGSFSTLEIQRTEQGDSAMYLCASSLATGGSYNEQFFGPGTRLTVL.

The rearrangement links TRBV7-9 to TRBJ2-2; D might be TRBD2 (5 bases). Per the germline V gene, CDR1 is SEHNR and CDR2 is FQNEAQ (reference sequence). V lost 5 bases and J 2 bases, leaving 12 bases between the germline ends. The CDR3 runs 15 residues. The CDR3 protein is CASSTDGENTGELFF. For the CDR3, the DNA is TGTGCCAGCAGCACCGACGGGGAAAACACCGGGGAGCTGTTTTTT.

This clone was observed a single time. The chain links TRBV5-5 to TRBJ1-6, with D possibly being TRBD1 (6 bases). V dropped 4 bases and J dropped 4 bases, with 18 bases sitting between them. Germline CDR1 and CDR2: SGHKS and YYEKEE (reference sequence). The CDR3 has 17 residues. The CDR3 spells CASSVGGGGEYNSPLHF. The CDR3 nucleotides read TGTGCCAGCAGCGTGGGGGGCGGCGGCGAGTATAATTCACCCCTCCACTTT.

This clone is a singleton in its sample. V gene TRBV10-3 combines with J gene TRBJ1-1; a weak D match, TRBD1 (5 bases). The V end was cut by 4 bases, the J end by 4 bases, with 19 bases between. The CDR3 has 16 residues. Germline V gene lookup returns CDR1 ENHRY and CDR2 SYGVKD. The chain's CDR3 is CAISGPSQGLGTEAFF. CDR3 nucleotides: TGTGCCATCAGTGGCCCCTCCCAGGGTTTGGGCACTGAAGCTTTCTTT.

The sample holds one count of this clone. V and J are TRBV18 and TRBJ2-1, with 8 nucleotides matching TRBD2. The germline gives CDR1 KGHSH, CDR2 LQKENI. The CDR3 runs to 15 residues. Trimming took 3 bases from V and 9 from J; bases not matched to a gene: 10. The CDR3 loop is CASSPRDLRGAEQFF. DNA for the CDR3: TGTGCCAGCTCACCGCGGGACTTGCGGGGGGCTGAGCAGTTCTTC.

This rearrangement joins TRBV7-9 to TRBJ2-7; weak D call: TRBD1 (5 bases). The CDR3 runs 13 residues. V was shortened by 5 bases and J by 3 bases, with 11 bases between the two germline ends. Germline loops: CDR1 SEHNR, CDR2 FQNEAQ (reference sequence). CDR3 sequence reads: CASSRGQGYEQYV. DNA of the CDR3: TGTGCCAGCAGCCGAGGTCAGGGCTACGAGCAGTACGTC.

The V gene is TRBV27, the J gene TRBJ1-6; the D gene is possibly TRBD1 (6 bases). Germline loops: CDR1 MNHEY, CDR2 SMNVEV (reference sequence). Trimming left V 7 bases short and J 4 bases short, with 17 bases between. This CDR3 has 16 residues. CDR3 nucleotide sequence: TGTGCCAGCACCCTACGGGGGGGACAATATAATTCACCCCTCCACTTT. This gives the protein CASTLRGGQYNSPLHF.

The chain carries TRBV6-4 and TRBJ1-2, with D maybe TRBD1 (5 bases). The CDR3 runs 13 residues. Germline CDR1 MRHNA, CDR2 SNTAGT. The germline V and J ends were trimmed by 5 bases and 4 bases, with 11 bases remaining between them. The CDR3 DNA is TGTGCCAGCAGTCTGGAGCAGGGCTATGGCTACACCTTC. It specifies CASSLEQGYGYTF.

V usage is TRBV2 and J usage is TRBJ1-2, with D perhaps matching TRBD1 (6 bases). V was shortened by 2 bases and J by 4 bases, with 14 bases between the two germline ends. Germline values: CDR1 SNHLY, CDR2 FYNNEI. The CDR3 covers 15 residues. CDR3 DNA sequence: TGTGCCAGCAGTGAACGGTGGCAGGGGAGCTATGGCTACACCTTC. Translating gives CASSERWQGSYGYTF.

Only a few counts were recorded for this clone. The chain links TRBV2 to TRBJ2-2; 7 positions agree with TRBD1. Germline CDR1 SNHLY, CDR2 FYNNEI. The CDR3 length is 14 residues. V was clipped by 8 bases and J by 6 bases; unmatched bases: 9. For the CDR3, the DNA is TGTGCCAGCTCGAGACAGGGTAGGGCCGGGGAGCTGTTTTTT. This sequence encodes CASSRQGRAGELFF. The whole variable domain, filled in from reference TRBV2 and TRBJ2-2, reads EPEVTQTPSHQVTQMGQEVILRCVPISNHLYFYWYRQILGQKVEFLVSFYNNEISEKSEIFDDQFSVERPDGSNFTLKIRSTKLEDSAMYFCASSRQGRAGELFFGEGSRLTVL.

The CDR3: CASSIRELNSPLHF. CDR3 nucleotide sequence: TGTGCCAGTAGTATCCGGGAACTTAATTCACCCCTCCACTTT. The V gene is TRBV19, the J gene TRBJ1-6; D gene uncertain. Germline CDR1 and CDR2: LNHDA and SQIVND (reference sequence). V lost 3 bases to trimming and J lost 6 bases, with 9 bases between them. There are 14 residues in the CDR3.

This clone was seen once. J is TRBJ2-7 and V is TRBV19; 9 bases are a match to TRBD1. Germline trimming cut 5 bases from V and 3 bases from J; bases unmatched to any gene: 11. The germline CDR1 and CDR2 sequences are LNHDA and SQIVND (reference sequence). This CDR3 region has 16 residues. CDR3 sequence reads: CASSLLQGQGGYEQYF. DNA for the CDR3: TGTGCCAGTAGTCTCCTCCAGGGACAGGGAGGCTACGAGCAGTACTTC. The full variable domain, rest sourced from reference TRBV19 and TRBJ2-7, is DGGITQSPKYLFRKEGQNVTLSCEQNLNHDAMYWYRQDPGQGLRLIYYSQIVNDFQKGDIAEGYSVSREKKESFPLTVTSAQKNPTAFYLCASSLLQGQGGYEQYFGPGTRLTVT.